The rows below give T cell receptor beta chains drawn from one sample of a study of cytomegalovirus exposure and HLA in healthy donors. Profiling relied on immunoSEQ multiplex PCR, and the TCRdb table lists in-frame clones only, not all of them. The sample records about 73,000 clones, 94% being singletons. The sequenced sample was PBMCs. The receptors were gathered from a woman between 18 and 30 years old in good health and CMV-seropositive. Each CDR3 is given with its conserved first and last residue. The D gene is left open where the match is weak. Clone size is stated in some rows and not others, as once, few, many or a class when expanded.

j_call: TRBJ2-2
v_call: TRBV7-9
d_call: NA
clone_size: NA
cdr3_aa: CASSLQGHTGELFF
cdr3_nt: TGTGCCAGCAGCTTACAGGGGCACACCGGGGAGCTGTTTTTT

j_call: TRBJ2-1
v_call: TRBV12-5
d_call: NA
clone_size: NA
cdr3_aa: CASGTTVTYNEQFF
cdr3_nt: TGTGCTAGTGGAACGACAGTCACCTACAATGAGCAGTTCTTC

j_call: TRBJ2-1
v_call: TRBV6-1
d_call: TRBD1
clone_size: NA
cdr3_aa: CASSVVDRGRINEQFF
cdr3_nt: TGTGCCAGCAGTGTCGTGGACAGGGGGAGAATTAATGAGCAGTTCTTC

j_call: TRBJ2-3
v_call: TRBV7-9
d_call: NA
clone_size: NA
cdr3_aa: CASSSTDTDTQYF
cdr3_nt: TGTGCCAGCAGCTCAACAGACACAGATACGCAGTATTTT

j_call: TRBJ1-2
v_call: TRBV19
d_call: NA
clone_size: NA
cdr3_aa: CASRGLSGNYGYTF
cdr3_nt: TGTGCCAGTAGAGGTCTGTCAGGGAACTATGGCTACACCTTC

j_call: TRBJ2-5
v_call: TRBV19
d_call: TRBD2
clone_size: NA
cdr3_aa: CASSIWIGGAWETQYF
cdr3_nt: TGTGCCAGTAGTATATGGATCGGGGGGGCATGGGAGACCCAGTACTTC

j_call: TRBJ2-3
v_call: TRBV7-3
d_call: NA
clone_size: NA
cdr3_aa: CASSSGLRTDTQYF
cdr3_nt: TGTGCCAGCAGCTCCGGACTACGCACAGATACGCAGTATTTT

j_call: TRBJ2-1
v_call: TRBV28
d_call: TRBD2
clone_size: NA
cdr3_aa: CASNPLAGGNNEQFF
cdr3_nt: TGTGCCAGCAACCCGCTAGCGGGGGGCAACAATGAGCAGTTCTTC

j_call: TRBJ2-7
v_call: TRBV6-6
d_call: TRBD1
clone_size: NA
cdr3_aa: CASSTGTGASYEQYF
cdr3_nt: TGTGCCAGCAGTACCGGGACAGGGGCATCCTACGAGCAGTACTTC

j_call: TRBJ1-5
v_call: TRBV30
d_call: TRBD1
clone_size: NA
cdr3_aa: CAWSVPLTGGSNQPQHF
cdr3_nt: TGTGCCTGGAGTGTACCCTTAACAGGGGGCAGCAATCAGCCCCAGCATTTT

j_call: TRBJ1-6
v_call: TRBV9
d_call: NA
clone_size: NA
cdr3_aa: CASSVGSSYNSPLHF
cdr3_nt: TGTGCCAGCAGCGTAGGGAGCTCCTATAATTCACCCCTCCACTTT

j_call: TRBJ1-5
v_call: TRBV19
d_call: TRBD1
clone_size: few
cdr3_aa: CASSIGTGFYNQPQHF
cdr3_nt: TGTGCCAGTAGTATAGGGACAGGGTTTTACAATCAGCCCCAGCATTTT

j_call: TRBJ2-5
v_call: TRBV9
d_call: NA
clone_size: NA
cdr3_aa: CASSVVGGGETQYF
cdr3_nt: TGTGCCAGCAGCGTAGTTGGGGGCGGGGAGACCCAGTACTTC

j_call: TRBJ2-7
v_call: TRBV2
d_call: TRBD1
clone_size: NA
cdr3_aa: CASTDRGTGSYEQYF
cdr3_nt: TGTGCCAGCACCGACCGCGGGACAGGGTCCTACGAGCAGTACTTC

j_call: TRBJ2-5
v_call: TRBV6-5
d_call: NA
clone_size: NA
cdr3_aa: CASSRGGETQYF
cdr3_nt: TGTGCCAGCAGTAGGGGGGGGGAGACCCAGTACTTC

j_call: TRBJ1-6
v_call: TRBV7-2
d_call: NA
clone_size: NA
cdr3_aa: CASSLGAAGSPLHF
cdr3_nt: TGTGCCAGCAGCTTAGGCGCGGCCGGGAGTCCCCTCCACTTT

j_call: TRBJ1-2
v_call: TRBV6-5
d_call: TRBD1
clone_size: NA
cdr3_aa: CASSRTGGLNYGYTF
cdr3_nt: TGTGCCAGCAGCCGTACAGGGGGCCTTAACTATGGCTACACCTTC

j_call: TRBJ2-5
v_call: TRBV13
d_call: TRBD2
clone_size: NA
cdr3_aa: CASSLGGSGRETQYF
cdr3_nt: TGTGCCAGCAGCCTGGGCGGTAGCGGGAGGGAGACCCAGTACTTC

j_call: TRBJ1-1
v_call: TRBV2
d_call: TRBD1
clone_size: few
cdr3_aa: CASRKGQGAKNTEAFF
cdr3_nt: TGTGCCAGCAGGAAAGGACAGGGCGCTAAGAACACTGAAGCTTTCTTT

j_call: TRBJ2-2
v_call: TRBV9
d_call: TRBD1
clone_size: many
cdr3_aa: CASSGRTGAPNTGELFF
cdr3_nt: TGTGCCAGCAGCGGGAGGACAGGGGCCCCTAACACCGGGGAGCTGTTTTTT

j_call: TRBJ2-5
v_call: TRBV5-1
d_call: TRBD2
clone_size: NA
cdr3_aa: CASSLAGLAGPTQYF
cdr3_nt: TGCGCCAGCAGCTTGGCGGGACTAGCGGGACCGACCCAGTACTTC

j_call: TRBJ2-7
v_call: TRBV10-1
d_call: TRBD2
clone_size: NA
cdr3_aa: CASSDFFGRTYEQYF
cdr3_nt: TGCGCCAGCAGTGACTTTTTCGGGAGGACATACGAGCAGTACTTC

j_call: TRBJ1-5
v_call: TRBV12-5
d_call: NA
clone_size: once
cdr3_aa: CASGLGPGGPQHF
cdr3_nt: TGTGCTAGTGGTTTGGGCCCGGGGGGGCCCCAGCATTTT

j_call: TRBJ2-7
v_call: TRBV19
d_call: NA
clone_size: NA
cdr3_aa: CASSIDSAVSSYEQYF
cdr3_nt: TGTGCCAGTAGTATAGATTCAGCGGTGAGCTCCTACGAGCAGTACTTC

j_call: TRBJ1-6
v_call: TRBV27
d_call: TRBD1
clone_size: NA
cdr3_aa: CASSFLGTGDSPLHF
cdr3_nt: TGTGCCAGCAGTTTTTTAGGGACAGGGGACTCACCCCTCCACTTT

j_call: TRBJ2-3
v_call: TRBV11-2
d_call: NA
clone_size: NA
cdr3_aa: CASSMEKRSTDTQYF
cdr3_nt: TGTGCCAGCAGCATGGAAAAGCGGAGCACAGATACGCAGTATTTT

j_call: TRBJ2-1
v_call: TRBV15
d_call: NA
clone_size: once
cdr3_aa: CATSRDLGVSEQFF
cdr3_nt: TGTGCCACCAGCAGAGATCTAGGGGTTAGTGAGCAGTTCTTC

j_call: TRBJ1-1
v_call: TRBV5-1
d_call: NA
clone_size: NA
cdr3_aa: CASSLVGGETAFF
cdr3_nt: TGCGCCAGCAGCTTGGTAGGGGGGGAAACAGCTTTCTTT

j_call: TRBJ2-1
v_call: TRBV28
d_call: TRBD2
clone_size: NA
cdr3_aa: CASGTFGGGALNEQFF
cdr3_nt: TGTGCCAGCGGAACGTTTGGCGGGGGGGCCTTGAATGAGCAGTTCTTC

j_call: TRBJ2-1
v_call: TRBV6-6
d_call: TRBD2
clone_size: NA
cdr3_aa: CASMILAGAGWEQFF
cdr3_nt: TGTGCCAGCATGATTCTAGCGGGAGCCGGGTGGGAGCAGTTCTTC

j_call: TRBJ1-6
v_call: TRBV7-9
d_call: NA
clone_size: NA
cdr3_aa: CASTKEMSPLHF
cdr3_nt: TGTGCCAGCACCAAAGAGATGTCACCCCTCCACTTT

j_call: TRBJ2-7
v_call: TRBV5-1
d_call: TRBD1
clone_size: once
cdr3_aa: CASSATGWLVRF
cdr3_nt: TGCGCCAGCAGCGCGACAGGGTGGCTGGTTAGGTTC

j_call: TRBJ1-4
v_call: TRBV28
d_call: TRBD1
clone_size: NA
cdr3_aa: CASSLGSQGDEKLFF
cdr3_nt: TGTGCCAGCAGTTTAGGGTCACAGGGGGACGAAAAACTGTTTTTT

j_call: TRBJ2-7
v_call: TRBV19
d_call: TRBD2
clone_size: NA
cdr3_aa: CASKSREGLYEQYF
cdr3_nt: TGTGCCAGTAAGTCGCGGGAGGGCCTCTACGAGCAGTACTTC

j_call: TRBJ2-1
v_call: TRBV27
d_call: NA
clone_size: NA
cdr3_aa: CASSGLGHLLNEQFF
cdr3_nt: TGTGCCAGCAGTGGATTGGGACACCTTCTCAATGAGCAGTTCTTC

j_call: TRBJ2-3
v_call: TRBV5-6
d_call: TRBD2
clone_size: NA
cdr3_aa: CASSSGLADTDTQYF
cdr3_nt: TGTGCCAGCAGCTCGGGACTAGCGGACACAGATACGCAGTATTTT

j_call: TRBJ1-1
v_call: TRBV2
d_call: NA
clone_size: few
cdr3_aa: CASSRTVEAFF
cdr3_nt: TGTGCCAGCAGCCGGACAGTTGAAGCTTTCTTT

j_call: TRBJ2-3
v_call: TRBV30
d_call: TRBD2
clone_size: NA
cdr3_aa: CAWSTTGTAFNSGRPRGTDTQYF
cdr3_nt: TGTGCCTGGAGCACCACCGGGACAGCTTTTAATAGCGGGAGGCCCCGGGGCACAGATACGCAGTATTTT

j_call: TRBJ2-1
v_call: TRBV5-1
d_call: NA
clone_size: NA
cdr3_aa: CASSLLTSGGLGEQFF
cdr3_nt: TGCGCCAGCAGCCTCCTAACTAGTGGGGGGTTGGGAGAGCAGTTCTTC

j_call: TRBJ2-7
v_call: TRBV28
d_call: NA
clone_size: NA
cdr3_aa: CASSPIGGYEQYF
cdr3_nt: TGTGCCAGCAGTCCCATTGGGGGGTACGAGCAGTACTTC

j_call: TRBJ1-5
v_call: TRBV28
d_call: TRBD1
clone_size: NA
cdr3_aa: CASSFRARGRSNQPQHF
cdr3_nt: TGTGCCAGCAGTTTTCGCGCGAGGGGGCGAAGCAATCAGCCCCAGCATTTT

j_call: TRBJ2-1
v_call: TRBV28
d_call: NA
clone_size: NA
cdr3_aa: CASSSIPVNEQFF
cdr3_nt: TGTGCCAGCAGCTCAATCCCAGTCAATGAGCAGTTCTTC

j_call: TRBJ2-7
v_call: TRBV27
d_call: TRBD1
clone_size: few
cdr3_aa: CASGRGLFEQYF
cdr3_nt: TGTGCCAGCGGCAGGGGGCTATTCGAGCAGTACTTC

j_call: TRBJ2-4
v_call: TRBV5-4
d_call: NA
clone_size: few
cdr3_aa: CASSSHREAKNIQYF
cdr3_nt: TGTGCCAGCAGTTCGCACAGGGAGGCCAAAAACATTCAGTACTTC

j_call: TRBJ2-2
v_call: TRBV7-3
d_call: TRBD2
clone_size: few
cdr3_aa: CASSLLSGLAGGELFF
cdr3_nt: TGTGCCAGCAGCCTTCTCTCGGGACTAGCGGGAGGGGAGCTGTTTTTT

j_call: TRBJ2-3
v_call: TRBV19
d_call: TRBD1
clone_size: NA
cdr3_aa: CASSIGRTGSFSGTDTQYF
cdr3_nt: TGTGCCAGTAGTATAGGGCGGACAGGTAGTTTTAGTGGCACAGATACGCAGTATTTT

j_call: TRBJ2-7
v_call: TRBV4-2
d_call: TRBD2
clone_size: NA
cdr3_aa: CASSQLTGTSVPYEQYF
cdr3_nt: TGTGCCAGCAGCCAGCTGACCGGGACTAGCGTTCCCTACGAGCAGTACTTC

j_call: TRBJ1-2
v_call: TRBV28
d_call: TRBD1
clone_size: NA
cdr3_aa: CASSLWGQGEANYGYTF
cdr3_nt: TGTGCCAGCAGTTTATGGGGACAGGGGGAGGCTAACTATGGCTACACCTTC

j_call: TRBJ1-3
v_call: TRBV6-5
d_call: NA
clone_size: NA
cdr3_aa: CASSGASGNTIYF
cdr3_nt: TGTGCCAGCTCAGGGGCTTCTGGAAACACCATATATTTT

j_call: TRBJ1-1
v_call: TRBV7-8
d_call: NA
clone_size: NA
cdr3_aa: CASSFSRDTEAFF
cdr3_nt: TGTGCCAGCAGCTTCTCCAGGGACACTGAAGCTTTCTTT

j_call: TRBJ1-1
v_call: TRBV15
d_call: NA
clone_size: NA
cdr3_aa: CATSRDPGQLTEAFF
cdr3_nt: TGTGCCACCAGCAGAGATCCCGGACAATTAACTGAAGCTTTCTTT

j_call: TRBJ2-3
v_call: TRBV4-2
d_call: NA
clone_size: NA
cdr3_aa: CASSQANLLRLEGYTDTQYF
cdr3_nt: TGTGCCAGCAGCCAAGCTAACCTTCTCCGACTAGAGGGGTACACAGATACGCAGTATTTT